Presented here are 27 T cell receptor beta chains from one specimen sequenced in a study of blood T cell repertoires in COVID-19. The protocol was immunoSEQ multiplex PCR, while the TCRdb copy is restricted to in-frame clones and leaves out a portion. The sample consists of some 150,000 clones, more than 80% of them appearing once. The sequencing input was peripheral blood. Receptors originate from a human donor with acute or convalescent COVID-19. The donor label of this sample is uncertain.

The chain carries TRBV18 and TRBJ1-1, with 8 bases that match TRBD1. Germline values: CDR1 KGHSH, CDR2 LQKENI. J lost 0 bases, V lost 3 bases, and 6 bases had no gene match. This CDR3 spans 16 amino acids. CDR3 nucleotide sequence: TGTGCCAGCTCACCTAGGACAGGGCAAATGAACACTGAAGCTTTCTTT. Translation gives CASSPRTGQMNTEAFF.

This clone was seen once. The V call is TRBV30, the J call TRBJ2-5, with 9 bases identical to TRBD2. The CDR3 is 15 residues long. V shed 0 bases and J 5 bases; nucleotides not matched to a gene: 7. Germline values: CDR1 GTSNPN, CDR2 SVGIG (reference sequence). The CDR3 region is CAWSVKRGAGETQYF. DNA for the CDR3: TGTGCCTGGAGTGTAAAGCGGGGGGCCGGGGAGACCCAGTACTTC.

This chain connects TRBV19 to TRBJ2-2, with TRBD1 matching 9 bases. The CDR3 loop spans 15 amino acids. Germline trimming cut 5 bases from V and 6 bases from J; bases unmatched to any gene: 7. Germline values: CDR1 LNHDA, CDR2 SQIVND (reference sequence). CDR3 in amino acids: CASSLWDRVSGELFF. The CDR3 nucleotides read TGTGCCAGTAGTCTCTGGGACAGGGTCTCCGGGGAGCTGTTTTTT.

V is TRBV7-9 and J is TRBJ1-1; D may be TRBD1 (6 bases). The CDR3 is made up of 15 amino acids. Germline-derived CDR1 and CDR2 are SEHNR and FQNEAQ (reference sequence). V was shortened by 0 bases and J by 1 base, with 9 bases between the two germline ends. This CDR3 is CASSLAKGENTEAFF. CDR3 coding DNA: TGTGCCAGCAGCTTAGCGAAGGGGGAGAACACTGAAGCTTTCTTT.

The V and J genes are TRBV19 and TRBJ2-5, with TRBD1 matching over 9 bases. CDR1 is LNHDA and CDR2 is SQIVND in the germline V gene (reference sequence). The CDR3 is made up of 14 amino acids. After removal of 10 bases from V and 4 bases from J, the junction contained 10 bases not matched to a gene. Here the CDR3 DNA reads TGTGCCACCAACGACAGGGGGTTCGGAGAGACCCAGTACTTC. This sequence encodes CATNDRGFGETQYF.

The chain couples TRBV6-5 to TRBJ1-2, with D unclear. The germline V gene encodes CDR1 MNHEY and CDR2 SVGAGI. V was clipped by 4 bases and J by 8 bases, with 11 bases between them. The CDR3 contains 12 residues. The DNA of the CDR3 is TGTGCCAGCAGTTCCCCCCCAGGCGGCTACACCTTC. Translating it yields CASSSPPGGYTF.

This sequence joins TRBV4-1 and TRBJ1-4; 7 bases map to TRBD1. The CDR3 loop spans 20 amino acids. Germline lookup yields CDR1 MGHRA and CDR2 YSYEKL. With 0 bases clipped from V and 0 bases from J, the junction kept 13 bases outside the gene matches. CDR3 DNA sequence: TGCGCCAGCAGCCAAGAAGCCTTGGGACAGATGGCTGCAACTAATGAAAAACTGTTTTTT. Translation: CASSQEALGQMAATNEKLFF.

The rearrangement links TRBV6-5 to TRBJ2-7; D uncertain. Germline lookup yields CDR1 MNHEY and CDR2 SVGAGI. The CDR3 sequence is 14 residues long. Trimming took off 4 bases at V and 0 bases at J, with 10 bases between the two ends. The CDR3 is CASSSRSFSYEQYF. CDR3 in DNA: TGTGCCAGCAGTTCCCGGTCCTTCTCCTACGAGCAGTACTTC.

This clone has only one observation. The CDR3 region is CAWTPGRSGANVLTF. Here the CDR3 DNA reads TGTGCCTGGACCCCAGGGAGGTCTGGGGCCAACGTCCTGACTTTC. The chain couples TRBV30 to TRBJ2-6, with D possibly being TRBD2 (6 bases). Germline CDR1 GTSNPN, CDR2 SVGIG (reference sequence). The CDR3 extends over 15 amino acids. V lost 4 bases to trimming and J lost 1 base, with 11 bases between them.

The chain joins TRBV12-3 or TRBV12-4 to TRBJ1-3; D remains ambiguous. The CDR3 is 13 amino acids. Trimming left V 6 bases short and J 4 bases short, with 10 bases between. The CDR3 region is CASSQLSGNTIYF. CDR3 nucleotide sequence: TGTGCCAGCAGCCAACTATCGGGAAACACCATATATTTT.

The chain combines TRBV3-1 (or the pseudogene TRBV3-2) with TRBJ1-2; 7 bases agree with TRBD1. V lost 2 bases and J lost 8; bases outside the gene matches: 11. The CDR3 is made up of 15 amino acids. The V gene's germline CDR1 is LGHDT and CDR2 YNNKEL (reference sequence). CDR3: CASSQRRQGERGYTF. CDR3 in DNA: TGTGCCAGCAGCCAAAGGAGGCAGGGGGAACGCGGCTACACCTTC.

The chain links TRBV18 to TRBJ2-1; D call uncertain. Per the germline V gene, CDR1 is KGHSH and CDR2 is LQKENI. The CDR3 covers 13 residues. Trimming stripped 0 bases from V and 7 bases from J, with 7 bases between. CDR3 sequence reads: CASSPPSANEQFF. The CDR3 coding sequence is TGTGCCAGCTCACCACCGTCAGCGAATGAGCAGTTCTTC.

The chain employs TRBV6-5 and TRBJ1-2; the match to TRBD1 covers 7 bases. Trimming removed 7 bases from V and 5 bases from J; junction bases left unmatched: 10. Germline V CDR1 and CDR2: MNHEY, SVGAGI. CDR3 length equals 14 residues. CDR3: CASTSGDRGYGYTF. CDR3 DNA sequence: TGTGCCAGCACTTCAGGGGACAGAGGGTATGGCTACACCTTC.

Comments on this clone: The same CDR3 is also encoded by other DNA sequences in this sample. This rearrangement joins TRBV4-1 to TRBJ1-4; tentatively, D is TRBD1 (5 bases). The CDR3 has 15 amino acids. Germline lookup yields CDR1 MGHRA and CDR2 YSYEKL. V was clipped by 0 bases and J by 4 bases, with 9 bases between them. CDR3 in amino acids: CASSQEGLINEKLFF. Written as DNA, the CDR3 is TGCGCCAGCAGCCAAGAGGGGCTGATTAATGAAAAACTGTTTTTT.

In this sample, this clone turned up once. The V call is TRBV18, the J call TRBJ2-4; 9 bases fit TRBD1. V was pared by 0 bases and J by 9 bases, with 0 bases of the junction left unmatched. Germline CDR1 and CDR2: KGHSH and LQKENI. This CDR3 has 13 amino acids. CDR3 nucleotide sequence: TGTGCCAGCTCACCACCACAGGGGGCCATTCAGTACTTC. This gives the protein CASSPPQGAIQYF.

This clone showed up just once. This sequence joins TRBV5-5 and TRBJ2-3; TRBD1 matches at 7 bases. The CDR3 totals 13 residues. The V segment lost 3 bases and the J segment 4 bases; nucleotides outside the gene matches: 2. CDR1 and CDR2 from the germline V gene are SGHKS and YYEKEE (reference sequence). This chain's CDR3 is CASSYQGADTQYF. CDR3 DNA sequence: TGTGCCAGCAGCTACCAGGGGGCAGATACGCAGTATTTT. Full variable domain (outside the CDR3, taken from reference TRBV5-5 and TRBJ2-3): DAGVTQSPTHLIKTRGQQVTLRCSPISGHKSVSWYQQVLGQGPQFIFQYYEKEERGRGNFPDRFSARQFPNYSSELNVNALLLGDSALYLCASSYQGADTQYFGPGTRLTVL.

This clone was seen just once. CDR3 sequence: CAWSSGRAEAFF. The CDR3 coding sequence is TGTGCCTGGAGTTCAGGGAGGGCTGAAGCTTTCTTT. The chain has TRBV30 and TRBJ1-1; D possibly corresponds to TRBD1 (5 bases). There are 12 residues in the CDR3. CDR1 and CDR2 (germline): GTSNPN, SVGIG (reference sequence). The germline V and J ends were trimmed by 2 bases and 6 bases, with 10 bases remaining between them. The whole variable domain, filled in from reference TRBV30 and TRBJ1-1, reads SQTIHQWPATLVQPVGSPLSLECTVEGTSNPNLYWYRQAAGRGLQLLFYSVGIGQISSEVPQNLSASRPQDRQFILSSKKLLLSDSGFYLCAWSSGRAEAFFGQGTRLTVV.

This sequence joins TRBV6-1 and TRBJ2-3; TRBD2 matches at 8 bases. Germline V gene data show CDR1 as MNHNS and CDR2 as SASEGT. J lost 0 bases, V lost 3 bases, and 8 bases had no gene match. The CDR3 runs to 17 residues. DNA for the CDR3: TGTGCCAGCAGTGAGGCTCCGGGAGGGTTGAGCACAGATACGCAGTATTTT. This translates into CASSEAPGGLSTDTQYF.

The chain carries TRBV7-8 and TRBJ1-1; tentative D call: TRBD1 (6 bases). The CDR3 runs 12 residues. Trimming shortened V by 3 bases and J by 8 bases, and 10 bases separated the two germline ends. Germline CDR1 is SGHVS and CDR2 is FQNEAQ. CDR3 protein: CASSLDRREAFF. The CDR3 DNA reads TGTGCCAGCAGCTTGGACAGAAGAGAAGCTTTCTTT.

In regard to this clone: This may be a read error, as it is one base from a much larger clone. Here the CDR3 reads CASSVYSGNTIYF. The CDR3 bases are TGTGCCAGCAGCGTCTACTCTGGAAACACCATATATTTT. The chain links TRBV5-4 to TRBJ1-3; D is unclear. Trimming left V 4 bases short and J 0 bases short, with 5 bases between. CDR3 size: 13 residues. CDR1 is SGHNT and CDR2 is YYREEE in the germline V gene (reference sequence). Complete variable domain (other parts from reference TRBV5-4 and TRBJ1-3): ETGVTQSPTHLIKTRGQQVTLRCSSQSGHNTVSWYQQALGQGPQFIFQYYREEENGRGNFPPRFSGLQFPNYSSELNVNALELDDSALYLCASSVYSGNTIYFGEGSWLTVV.

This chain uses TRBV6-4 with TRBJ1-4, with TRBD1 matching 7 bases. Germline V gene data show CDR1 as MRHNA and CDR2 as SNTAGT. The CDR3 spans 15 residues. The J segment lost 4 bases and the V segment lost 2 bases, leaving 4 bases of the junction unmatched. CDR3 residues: CASSDPGQNNEKLFF. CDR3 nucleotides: TGTGCCAGCAGTGACCCGGGACAGAATAATGAAAAACTGTTTTTT.

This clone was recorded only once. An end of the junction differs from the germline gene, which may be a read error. CDR3 amino acids: CGGQIYGYTF. The CDR3 coding sequence is TGTGGGGGACAGATCTATGGCTACACCTTC. This rearrangement joins TRBV20-1 to TRBJ1-2; 7 bases fit TRBD1. Germline V gene sequence: CDR1 DFQATT, CDR2 SNEGSKA (reference sequence). The CDR3 spans 10 residues.

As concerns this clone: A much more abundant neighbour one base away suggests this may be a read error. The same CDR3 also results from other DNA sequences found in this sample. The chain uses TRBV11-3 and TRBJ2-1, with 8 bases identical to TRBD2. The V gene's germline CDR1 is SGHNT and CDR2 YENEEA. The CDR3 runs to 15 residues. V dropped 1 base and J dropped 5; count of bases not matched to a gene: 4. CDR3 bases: TGTGCCAGCAGCTTAGGCGGGGGGCGGAACAATGAGCAGTTCTTC. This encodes CASSLGGGRNNEQFF.

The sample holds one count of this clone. The CDR3 bases are TGTGCCAGCAGTTTAGGGGCCCAAATTGAAGCTTTCTTT. Protein sequence: CASSLGAQIEAFF. This rearrangement joins TRBV12-3 or TRBV12-4 to TRBJ1-1; D unclear. V was shortened by 1 base and J by 7 bases, with 10 bases between the two germline ends. The length of the CDR3 is 13 residues.

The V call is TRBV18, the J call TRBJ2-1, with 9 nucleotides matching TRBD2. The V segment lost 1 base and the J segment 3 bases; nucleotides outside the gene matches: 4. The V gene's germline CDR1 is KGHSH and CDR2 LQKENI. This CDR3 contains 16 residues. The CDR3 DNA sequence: TGTGCCAGCTCACCACTTAGCGGGGGTCACTACAATGAGCAGTTCTTC. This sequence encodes CASSPLSGGHYNEQFF.

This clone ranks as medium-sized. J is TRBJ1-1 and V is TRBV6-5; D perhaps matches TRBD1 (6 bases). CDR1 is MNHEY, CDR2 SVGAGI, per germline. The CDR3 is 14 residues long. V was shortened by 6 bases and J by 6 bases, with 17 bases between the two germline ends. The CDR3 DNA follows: TGTGCCAGCAGCATCTCAACAGGGAGCCCTGAAGCTTTCTTT. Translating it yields CASSISTGSPEAFF.

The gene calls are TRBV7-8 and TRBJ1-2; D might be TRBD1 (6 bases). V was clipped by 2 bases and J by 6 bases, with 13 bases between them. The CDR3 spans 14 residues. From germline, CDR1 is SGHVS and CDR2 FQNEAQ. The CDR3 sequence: CASSLSGGGDGYTF. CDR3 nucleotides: TGTGCCAGCAGCTTATCCGGGGGGGGCGATGGCTACACCTTC.